Described below is a single T cell receptor beta chain sequence and its context. Antigen unknown. This record belongs to a study of T cell responses to AZD1222 COVID-19 vaccine. Across the whole study: Some second doses came at about 4 weeks and others at about 12 weeks; these were pooled. Broader study findings: Reportedly, nearly half of unique spike TCRs recognized epitopes outside B.1.351/B.1.1.7 mutations. White British people made up most donors, females outnumbered males, and clonal diversity was possibly underestimated.

Sequencing used immunoSEQ multiplex PCR; TCRdb keeps in-frame clones, though not all of them. The table has 75,000 to 100,000 clones, about nine tenths seen once. The material was peripheral blood, obtained on day 0 of AZD1222 vaccination. This receptor was identified in an adult in good health.

The CDR3: CASSLAGGSYEQYF. CDR3 bases: TGTGCCAGCAGCTTGGCAGGGGGCTCCTACGAGCAGTACTTC. The J gene is TRBJ2-7, the V gene TRBV5-6; 7 positions agree with TRBD1. The CDR3 runs 14 residues. Germline lookup yields CDR1 SGHDT and CDR2 YYEEEE. The J segment lost 0 bases and the V segment lost 0 bases, leaving 0 bases of the junction unmatched. Combining the CDR3 with reference TRBV5-6 and TRBJ2-7 gives the whole variable domain DAGVTQSPTHLIKTRGQQVTLRCSPKSGHDTVSWYQQALGQGPQFIFQYYEEEERQRGNFPDRFSGHQFPNYSSELNVNALLLGDSALYLCASSLAGGSYEQYFGPGTRLTVT.